Each of the 31 T cell receptor beta chains below was sequenced from the same sample in a study of blood T cells in healthy people across ages. Primers used in a second PCR of about 7 to 12 cycles were a sample-barcoded 5' primer and a J-beta primer mix. TCRdb used MiXCR to reprocess the 5' RACE reads, holding one entry per CDR3 protein. The repertoire consists of about 1.8 million distinct CDR3 sequences, with around 48% occurring once and the leading ten covering over 2%. Sequencing input: blood. Every receptor here comes from a woman between 40 and 50 years old in good health.

This clonotype appeared a few times. The chain is built from TRBV29-1 and TRBJ2-1; D is unclear. Trimming took off 3 bases at V and 7 bases at J, with 19 bases between the two ends. This CDR3 spans 15 amino acids. From germline, CDR1 is SQVTM and CDR2 ANQGSEA. The CDR3: CSVEGHISPRNEQFF. Here the CDR3 DNA reads TGCAGCGTTGAGGGCCACATTAGCCCCAGGAATGAGCAGTTCTTC.

The chain combines TRBV5-1 with TRBJ1-2; D gene uncertain. Looked up from germline, CDR1 is SGHRS and CDR2 is YFSETQ. This CDR3 region has 14 residues. Trimming removed 4 bases at V and 6 bases at J, with 16 bases between. CDR3 loop: CASSPDGLQNGYTF. CDR3 bases: TGCGCCAGCAGCCCAGACGGACTACAGAATGGCTACACCTTC.

This chain links TRBV5-1 with TRBJ2-7; 8 nucleotides match TRBD1. Germline CDR1 reads SGHRS; CDR2 reads YFSETQ. The CDR3 covers 15 residues. Losses at the gene ends were 2 bases for V and 3 bases for J; bases not matched to a gene: 7. In DNA form, the CDR3 reads TGCGCCAGCAGCTTAACACAGGGGGGCGGCTACGAGCAGTACTTC. It specifies CASSLTQGGGYEQYF.

With regard to this clonotype: A much larger clonotype is one base distant, so this may be a read error. CDR3 bases: TGTGCCAGCAGTTACGACAGCTTCGAGCAGTACTTC. Amino acids: CASSYDSFEQYF. The chain combines TRBV6-6 with TRBJ2-5; a weak D match, TRBD1 (5 bases). The J call may be mistaken, given a closer DNA end match to TRBJ2-7. This CDR3 has 12 amino acids. The V gene's germline CDR1 is MNHNY and CDR2 SVGAGI (reference sequence).

This clonotype was counted a few times. The V and J genes are TRBV15 and TRBJ2-1; D gene ambiguous. V was shortened by 5 bases and J by 7 bases, with 6 bases between the two germline ends. Germline-derived CDR1 and CDR2 are LNHNV and YYDKDF (reference sequence). The CDR3 contains 11 residues. CDR3 sequence: CATSSRNEQFF. CDR3 nucleotides: TGTGCCACCAGCTCTCGGAATGAGCAGTTCTTC.

This clonotype is a singleton in its sample. The genes are TRBV11-2 and TRBJ1-2, with a tentative D call TRBD1 (6 bases). V dropped 0 bases and J dropped 2 bases, with 10 bases sitting between them. CDR3 length: 15 residues. Germline V gene lookup returns CDR1 SGHAT and CDR2 FQNNGV. Here the CDR3 reads CASSLEWDKNYGYTF. The CDR3 bases are TGTGCCAGCAGCTTAGAGTGGGACAAAAACTATGGCTACACCTTC.

The sample holds a few counts of this clonotype. The rearrangement joins TRBV14 to TRBJ2-5; D may match TRBD1 or TRBD2 (5 bases each). From germline, CDR1 is SGHDN and CDR2 FVKESK. V was shortened by 4 bases and J by 5 bases, with 17 bases between the two germline ends. This CDR3 is 15 amino acids long. CDR3 DNA: TGTGCCAGCAGCCCGGGACGTGGGGTTCTGGAGACCCAGTACTTC. Translated: CASSPGRGVLETQYF.

V and J are TRBV7-2 and TRBJ2-1; D is possibly TRBD1 (6 bases). The germline V gene has CDR1 SGHTA and CDR2 FQGNSA. The CDR3 has 16 amino acids. V was clipped by 0 bases and J by 7 bases, with 16 bases between them. The CDR3 DNA follows: TGTGCCAGCAGCTTAGCGCGAGGGGGACCACAGAATGAGCAGTTCTTC. Protein sequence: CASSLARGGPQNEQFF. Together with reference TRBV7-2 and TRBJ2-1, the CDR3 gives the full variable domain: GAGVSQSPSNKVTEKGKDVELRCDPISGHTALYWYRQSLGQGLEFLIYFQGNSAPDKSGLPSDRFSAERTGGSVSTLTIQRTQQEDSAVYLCASSLARGGPQNEQFFGPGTRLTVL.

The chain has TRBV5-1 and TRBJ2-5; 9 nucleotides line up with TRBD1. The assigned J gene may be wrong: the sequence end matches TRBJ2-7 better. The germline gives CDR1 SGHRS, CDR2 YFSETQ. This CDR3 spans 15 amino acids. The CDR3 region has the DNA TGCGCCAGCAGCACACCGGGACAGGGTGAAAACGAGCAGTACTTC. Translating gives CASSTPGQGENEQYF.

This clonotype was seen more than once but under ten times. The chain has TRBV4-1 and TRBJ2-5; 10 bases are a match to TRBD1. This CDR3 region has 15 residues. V was pared by 2 bases and J by 3 bases, with 3 bases of the junction left unmatched. Germline assignment: CDR1 MGHRA and CDR2 YSYEKL. Written as DNA, the CDR3 is TGCGCCAGCAGCCAACTCGGGACAGGGGAAGAGACCCAGTACTTC. This encodes CASSQLGTGEETQYF.

The table lists this clonotype with a count of one. The chain combines TRBV29-1 with TRBJ1-2; possibly TRBD1 for D (6 bases). This CDR3 has 13 amino acids. The V gene lost 7 bases and the J gene lost 4 bases, with 16 bases spanning the gap. Per the germline V gene, CDR1 is SQVTM and CDR2 is ANQGSEA. Written as DNA, the CDR3 is TGCAGCGCCAAAGGACAGTCCCCCTATGGCTACACCTTC. Its protein product is CSAKGQSPYGYTF.

This clonotype has a handful of counts. The V gene is TRBV11-2, the J gene TRBJ2-5; 8 bases line up with TRBD1. The germline CDR1 and CDR2 sequences are SGHAT and FQNNGV. Trimming removed 3 bases from V and 5 bases from J; junction bases left unmatched: 17. This CDR3 is 18 amino acids long. This CDR3 is CASSFWPGMTGVGETQYF. The CDR3 nucleotides read TGTGCCAGCAGCTTTTGGCCTGGCATGACAGGGGTTGGGGAGACCCAGTACTTC.

This chain uses TRBV11-2 with TRBJ2-1; no firm D call. Germline V gene data show CDR1 as SGHAT and CDR2 as FQNNGV. Trimming shortened V by 7 bases and J by 13 bases, and 17 bases separated the two germline ends. CDR3 length: 12 residues. The CDR3 loop reads CASTEVEETQFF. The CDR3 DNA sequence: TGTGCCAGCACCGAAGTTGAAGAGACCCAGTTCTTC.

The chain has TRBV7-2 and TRBJ2-5, with D perhaps matching TRBD2 (7 bases). The CDR3 sequence is 12 residues long. Germline assignment: CDR1 SGHTA and CDR2 FQGNSA. V gave up 10 bases and J gave up 5 bases, with 14 bases separating them. CDR3 sequence reads: CATGGPWETQYF. The CDR3 region has the DNA TGTGCCACCGGGGGGCCCTGGGAGACCCAGTACTTC.

This clonotype was detected a few times. This chain joins TRBV28 and TRBJ1-2; no clear D. The CDR3 has 14 residues. The ends were cut back, 5 bases at V and 7 bases at J, with 17 bases in the middle. Germline V CDR1 and CDR2: MDHEN, SYDVKM. CDR3 DNA sequence: TGTGCCAGCAGTCTACTAGGTTCCTGGGGTGGCTACACCTTC. Translating gives CASSLLGSWGGYTF.

The chain employs TRBV6-5 and TRBJ1-6; D ambiguous. The CDR3 has 15 amino acids. CDR1 is MNHEY, CDR2 SVGAGI, per germline. V dropped 5 bases and J dropped 0 bases, with 8 bases sitting between them. The CDR3 region is CASSAVTSYNSPLHF. DNA for the CDR3: TGTGCCAGCAGTGCTGTGACCTCCTATAATTCACCCCTCCACTTT.

In DNA form, the CDR3 reads TGTGCCAGCAGAACTAGTCAGGGGCTCGGCTATGGCTACACCTTC. It encodes CASRTSQGLGYGYTF. The chain uses TRBV28 and TRBJ1-2; perhaps TRBD1 as D (6 bases). Germline lookup yields CDR1 MDHEN and CDR2 SYDVKM. There are 15 residues in the CDR3. V lost 6 bases and J lost 4, with 18 bases in between.

V gene TRBV6-6 combines with J gene TRBJ2-3; tentative D call: TRBD2 (5 bases). The V end lost 10 bases, the J end lost 3 bases, and 11 bases lay between the germline ends. Per the germline V gene, CDR1 is MNHNY and CDR2 is SVGAGI (reference sequence). This CDR3 is built from 12 residues. CDR3 DNA sequence: TGTGCCACCCGGCCGGGGACAGATACGCAGTATTTT. It encodes CATRPGTDTQYF.

This clonotype was seen a handful of times. This rearrangement joins TRBV4-3 to TRBJ1-4; 7 nucleotides align to TRBD1. The CDR3 is made up of 16 amino acids. J lost 3 bases, V lost 1 base, and 5 bases had no gene match. Looked up from germline, CDR1 is LGHNA and CDR2 is YSLEER. CDR3 sequence (DNA): TGCGCCAGCAGCCAAGGACAGGGTTCGTCTAATGAAAAACTGTTTTTT. Translated: CASSQGQGSSNEKLFF.

The V call is TRBV5-1, the J call TRBJ2-5; 9 bases match TRBD2. The CDR3 contains 17 residues. Germline CDR1 is SGHRS and CDR2 is YFSETQ. V gave up 0 bases and J gave up 7 bases; unmatched junction bases: 13. In DNA, the CDR3 is TGCGCCAGCAGCTTGGACGTTGTTAGCGGGGGACGGGGGACCCAGTACTTC. The encoded protein is CASSLDVVSGGRGTQYF.

This clonotype has a handful of counts. V and J are TRBV4-2 and TRBJ2-5; D is uncertain. The length of the CDR3 is 14 residues. Deletions cut 1 base from V and 2 bases from J, with 8 bases between. Germline loops: CDR1 LGHNA, CDR2 YNFKEQ. CDR3 loop: CASSQVTSQETQYF. CDR3 bases: TGTGCCAGCAGCCAAGTGACGTCTCAAGAGACCCAGTACTTC.

This chain links TRBV10-3 with TRBJ2-1, with 14 bases lining up with TRBD2. This CDR3 is built from 14 residues. Trimming cost V 8 bases and J 6 bases; bases outside gene matches: 3. Per germline, CDR1 ENHRY and CDR2 SYGVKD. In DNA, the CDR3 is TGTGCCATCCGGACTAGCGGGGGGCCCAATGAGCAGTTCTTC. It codes for CAIRTSGGPNEQFF.

This clonotype was picked up a small number of times. The CDR3 DNA is TGCAGTGCTAGAGATGGACTAGCGCTGTTTTCCGAGCAGTACTTC. This translates into CSARDGLALFSEQYF. V and J are TRBV20-1 and TRBJ2-7; TRBD2 agrees at 9 bases. CDR1 DFQATT and CDR2 SNEGSKA come from the germline V gene (reference sequence). This CDR3 has 15 residues. J was trimmed by 6 bases and V by 0 bases; bases with no gene match: 9.

The chain is built from TRBV5-1 and TRBJ2-1; TRBD1 matches 11 bases. Trimming at V came to 0 bases and at J to 3 bases, leaving 5 bases not matched to a gene. The CDR3 loop spans 17 amino acids. Germline V CDR1 and CDR2: SGHRS, YFSETQ. CDR3 nucleotides: TGCGCCAGCAGCTTGGGTTTGGGACAGGGGGTCTACAATGAGCAGTTCTTC. Translating gives CASSLGLGQGVYNEQFF.

This clonotype has just a few counts. The rearrangement uses TRBV6-1 and TRBJ2-5, with unresolved D. This CDR3 is 14 amino acids long. V was shortened by 6 bases and J by 2 bases, with 13 bases between the two germline ends. Germline CDR1 and CDR2: MNHNS and SASEGT. In DNA, the CDR3 is TGTGCCAGCAGAGATTGGGGTCAGCAAGAGACCCAGTACTTC. It specifies CASRDWGQQETQYF.

The CDR3 DNA is TGTGCCAGCAGTTACCTATACGACAGGGGATCAGCTAACTATGGCTACACCTTC. Its translation: CASSYLYDRGSANYGYTF. This chain uses TRBV6-2 or TRBV6-3 with TRBJ1-2; the match to TRBD1 covers 8 bases. This CDR3 contains 18 residues. Trimming removed 2 bases from V and 0 bases from J; junction bases left unmatched: 11. CDR1 is MNHEY, CDR2 SVGEGT, per germline.

This clonotype showed up just a few times. J is TRBJ2-4 and V is TRBV29-1; D might be TRBD1 (7 bases). Germline V gene lookup returns CDR1 SQVTM and CDR2 ANQGSEA. The CDR3 loop spans 13 amino acids. Trimming took 6 bases from V and 14 from J, leaving 23 bases between them. The CDR3, as DNA: TGCAGCGTGGGATGGGGGGACAGTACTGTGAAGTACTTC. Translation gives CSVGWGDSTVKYF.

The rearrangement uses TRBV11-2 and TRBJ2-1; 9 nucleotides line up with TRBD1. Unmatched junction bases numbered 8, after V lost 5 bases and J lost 9 bases. The CDR3 loop spans 14 amino acids. Germline V CDR1 and CDR2: SGHAT, FQNNGV. The CDR3 here is CASSIGQGISEQFF. The CDR3 DNA is TGTGCCAGCAGCATCGGACAGGGGATTAGTGAGCAGTTCTTC.

This chain uses TRBV20-1 with TRBJ1-5; no firm D call. V lost 6 bases, J lost 2 bases, and 17 bases lay in between. The germline gives CDR1 DFQATT, CDR2 SNEGSKA (reference sequence). The CDR3 consists of 15 residues. The CDR3 is CSATVPREGNQPQHF. The CDR3 region has the DNA TGCAGTGCAACCGTCCCTAGGGAGGGCAATCAGCCCCAGCATTTT.

The CDR3 sequence: CASSQEGRGIFSYEQYF. Here the CDR3 DNA reads TGCGCCAGCAGCCAAGAGGGGAGGGGGATCTTCTCCTACGAGCAGTACTTC. V usage is TRBV4-1 and J usage is TRBJ2-7, with a tentative D call TRBD2 (7 bases). There are 17 residues in the CDR3. CDR1 MGHRA and CDR2 YSYEKL come from the germline V gene. V lost 0 bases and J 0 bases, leaving 15 bases between the germline ends.

This sequence joins TRBV7-3 and TRBJ2-3; 11 bases are a match to TRBD2. The germline CDR1 and CDR2 sequences are SGHTA and FQGTGA. Trimming removed 2 bases from V and 4 bases from J; junction bases left unmatched: 11. The length of the CDR3 is 18 residues. This CDR3 reads CASSLPSGGTPNPDTQYF. The CDR3 bases are TGTGCCAGCAGCTTACCTAGCGGGGGGACCCCAAATCCAGATACGCAGTATTTT.